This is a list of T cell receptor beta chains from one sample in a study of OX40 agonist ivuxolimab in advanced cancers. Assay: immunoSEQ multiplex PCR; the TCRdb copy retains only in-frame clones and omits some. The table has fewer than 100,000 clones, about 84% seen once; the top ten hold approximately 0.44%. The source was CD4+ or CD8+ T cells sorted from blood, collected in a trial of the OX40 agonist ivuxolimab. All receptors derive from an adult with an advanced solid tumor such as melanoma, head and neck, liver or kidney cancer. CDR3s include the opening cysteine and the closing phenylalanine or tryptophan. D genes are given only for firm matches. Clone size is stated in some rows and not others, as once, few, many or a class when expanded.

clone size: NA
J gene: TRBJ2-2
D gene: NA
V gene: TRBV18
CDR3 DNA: TGTGCCAGCTCACCACCCCTAGGTCTAGGGGTCACCGGGGAGCTGTTTTTT
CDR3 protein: CASSPPLGLGVTGELFF

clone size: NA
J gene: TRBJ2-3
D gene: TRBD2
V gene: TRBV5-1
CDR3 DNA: TGCGCCAGCAGATGGACTAGCGGGGGAGGCACAGATACGCAGTATTTT
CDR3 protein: CASRWTSGGGTDTQYF

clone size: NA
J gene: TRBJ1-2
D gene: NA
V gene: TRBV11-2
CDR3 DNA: TGTGCCAGCAGCCAGACGCGGGCAGGCCCACTTGATAATTATGGCTACACCTTC
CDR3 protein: CASSQTRAGPLDNYGYTF

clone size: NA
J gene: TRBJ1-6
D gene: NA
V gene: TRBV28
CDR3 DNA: TGTGCCAGCAGTTTAATGACAGCACTTAATTCACCCCTCCACTTT
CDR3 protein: CASSLMTALNSPLHF

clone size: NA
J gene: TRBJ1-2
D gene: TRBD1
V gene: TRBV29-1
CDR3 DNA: TGCAGCGTTGAAGCCCGCCGGACAGGAAACTCTGGCTACACCTTC
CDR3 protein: CSVEARRTGNSGYTF

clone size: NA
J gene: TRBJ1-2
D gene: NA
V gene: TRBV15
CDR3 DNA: TGTGCCACCAGCAGAGATGCGCGGGGCTACACCTTC
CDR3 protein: CATSRDARGYTF

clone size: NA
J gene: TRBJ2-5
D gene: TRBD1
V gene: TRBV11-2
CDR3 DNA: TGTGCCAGCAGCCCACGGACAGGGATGTCCCTTCAAGAGACCCAGTACTTC
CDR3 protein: CASSPRTGMSLQETQYF

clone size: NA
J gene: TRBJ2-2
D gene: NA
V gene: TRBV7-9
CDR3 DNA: TGTGCCAGCAGCTTCAAGGGCACGAACACCGGGGAGCTGTTTTTT
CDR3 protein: CASSFKGTNTGELFF

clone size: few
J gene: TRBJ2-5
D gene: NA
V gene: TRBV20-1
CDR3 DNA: TGCAGTGCTAATATAGAGACCCAGTACTTC
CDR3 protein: CSANIETQYF

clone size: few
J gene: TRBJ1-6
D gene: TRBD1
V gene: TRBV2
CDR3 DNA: TGTGCCAGCAGTGAGGAGGGGGCGCAGAATTCACCCCTCCACTTT
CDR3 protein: CASSEEGAQNSPLHF

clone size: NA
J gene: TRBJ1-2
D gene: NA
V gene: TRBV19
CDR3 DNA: TGTGCCAGTAGCGCCAGGGATGTGGACTATGGCTACACCTTC
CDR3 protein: CASSARDVDYGYTF

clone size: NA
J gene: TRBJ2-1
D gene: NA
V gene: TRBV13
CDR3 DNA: TGTGCCAGCAGCTTAGGTCCACTCTCCTACAATGAGCAGTTCTTC
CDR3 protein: CASSLGPLSYNEQFF

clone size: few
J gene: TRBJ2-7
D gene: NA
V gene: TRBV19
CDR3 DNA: TGTGCCAGTAGTATAGCCCCAGCGAGCTCCTACGAGCAGTACTTC
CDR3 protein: CASSIAPASSYEQYF

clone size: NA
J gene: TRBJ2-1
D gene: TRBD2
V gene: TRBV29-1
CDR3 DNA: TGCAGCGTTCGACTAGCGGGGACATACAATGAGCAGTTCTTC
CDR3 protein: CSVRLAGTYNEQFF

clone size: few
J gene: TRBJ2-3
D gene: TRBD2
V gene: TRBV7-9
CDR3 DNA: TGTGCCAGCAGCCAGGCGGCACTAGCGAGAACAGATACGCAGTATTTT
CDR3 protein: CASSQAALARTDTQYF

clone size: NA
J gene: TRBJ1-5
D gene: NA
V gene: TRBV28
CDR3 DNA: TGTGCCAGCACCCAGAGGCAGGAGCCCCAGCATTTT
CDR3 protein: CASTQRQEPQHF

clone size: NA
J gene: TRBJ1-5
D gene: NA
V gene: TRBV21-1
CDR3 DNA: TGTGCCAGCAGCAACCCCTTGGTTTTTCCCTGGGAGACCAATCAGCCCCAGCATTTT
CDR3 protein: CASSNPLVFPWETNQPQHF

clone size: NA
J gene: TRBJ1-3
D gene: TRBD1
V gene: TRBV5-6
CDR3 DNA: TGTGCCAGCAGCTGGGGTGGAACAGGGGCTGGAAACACCATATATTTT
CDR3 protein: CASSWGGTGAGNTIYF

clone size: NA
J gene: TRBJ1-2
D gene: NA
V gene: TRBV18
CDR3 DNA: TGTGCCAGCTCTGGGGTAGGCTATGGCTACACCTTC
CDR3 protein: CASSGVGYGYTF

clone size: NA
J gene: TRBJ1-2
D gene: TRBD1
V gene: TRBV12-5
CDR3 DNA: TGTGCTAGTGGTTTGCACAGGGGCCGTGGCTACACCTTC
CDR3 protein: CASGLHRGRGYTF

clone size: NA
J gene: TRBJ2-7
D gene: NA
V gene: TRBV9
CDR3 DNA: TGTGCCAGCAGCCCTAGCTCCTACGAGCAGTACTTC
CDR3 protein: CASSPSSYEQYF

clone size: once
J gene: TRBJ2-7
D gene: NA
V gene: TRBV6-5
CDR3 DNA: TGTGCCAGCAAACGGGACGGCTCCTACGAGCAGTACTTC
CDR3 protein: CASKRDGSYEQYF

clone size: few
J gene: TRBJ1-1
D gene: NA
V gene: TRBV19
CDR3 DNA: TGTGCCAGTAGCATACAATTTAACTTAAACCCCGAAGCTTTCTTT
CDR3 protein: CASSIQFNLNPEAFF

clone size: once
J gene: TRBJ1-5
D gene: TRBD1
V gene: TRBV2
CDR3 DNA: TGTGCCAGCAGCCTACAGGGGTTGGCTCAGCCCCAGCATTTT
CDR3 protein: CASSLQGLAQPQHF

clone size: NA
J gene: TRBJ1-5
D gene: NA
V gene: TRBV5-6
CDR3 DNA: TGTGCCAGCAGCTTGGGAAGCAATCAGCCCCAGCATTTT
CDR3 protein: CASSLGSNQPQHF

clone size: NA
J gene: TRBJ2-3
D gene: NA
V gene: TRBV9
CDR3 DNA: TGTGCCAGCAGTACAACGCAGTATTTT
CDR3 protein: CASSTTQYF

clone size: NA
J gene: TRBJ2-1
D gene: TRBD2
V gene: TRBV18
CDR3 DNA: TGTGCCAGCTCACACGGGACTAGCGGGACCTACAATGAGCAGTTCTTC
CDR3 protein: CASSHGTSGTYNEQFF

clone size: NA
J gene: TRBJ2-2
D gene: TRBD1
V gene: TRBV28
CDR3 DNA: TGTGCCACCGGGACAGGGAACACCGGGGAGCTGTTTTTT
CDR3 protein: CATGTGNTGELFF

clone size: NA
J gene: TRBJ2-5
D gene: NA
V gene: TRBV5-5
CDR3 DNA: TGTGCCAGCAGCTTGGTTACAGGAGGGTACCAAGAGACCCAGTACTTC
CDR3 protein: CASSLVTGGYQETQYF

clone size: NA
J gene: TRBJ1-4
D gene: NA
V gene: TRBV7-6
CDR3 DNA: TGTGCCAGCAGCTTTACGACAGTCCCTAATGAAAAACTGTTTTTT
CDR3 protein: CASSFTTVPNEKLFF

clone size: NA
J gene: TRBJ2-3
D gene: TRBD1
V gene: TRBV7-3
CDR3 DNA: TGTGCCAGCAGCCCACGGGACAGGTACACAGATACGCAGTATTTT
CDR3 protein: CASSPRDRYTDTQYF

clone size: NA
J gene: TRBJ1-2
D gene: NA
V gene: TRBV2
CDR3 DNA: TGTGCCAGCAGCGGGGACTACGGGGGCTATGGCTACACCTTC
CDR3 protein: CASSGDYGGYGYTF

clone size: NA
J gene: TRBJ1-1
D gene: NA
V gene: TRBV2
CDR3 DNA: TGTGCCAGCAGTGGCTGGGGAACCACTGAAGCTTTCTTT
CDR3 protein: CASSGWGTTEAFF

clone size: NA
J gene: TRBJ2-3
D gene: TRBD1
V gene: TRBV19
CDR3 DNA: TGTGCCAGTAGTATTCGTCAGGGGGCGACGACAGATACGCAGTATTTT
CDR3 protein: CASSIRQGATTDTQYF

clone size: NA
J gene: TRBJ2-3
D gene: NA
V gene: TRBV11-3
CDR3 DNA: TGTGCCAGCAGCTTAGGGGGACCGAGCACAGATACGCAGTATTTT
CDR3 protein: CASSLGGPSTDTQYF

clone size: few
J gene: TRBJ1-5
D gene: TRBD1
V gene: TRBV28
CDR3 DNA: TGTGCCAGCACCATTTGGGGGCAGGGGGCGGGGCAGCCCCAGCATTTT
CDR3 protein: CASTIWGQGAGQPQHF

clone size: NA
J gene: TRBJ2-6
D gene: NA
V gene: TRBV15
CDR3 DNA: TGTGCCACCAGCAGAGGTGGGGATACGGGGGCCAACGTCCTGACTTTC
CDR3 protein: CATSRGGDTGANVLTF

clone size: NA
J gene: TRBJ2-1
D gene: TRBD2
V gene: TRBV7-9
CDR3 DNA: TGTGCCAGCAGCAAACTAGCGGGATCCCATGAGCAGTTCTTC
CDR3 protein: CASSKLAGSHEQFF

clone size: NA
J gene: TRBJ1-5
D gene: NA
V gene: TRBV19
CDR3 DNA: TGTGCCAGTAGTATATCGGGTTATAGTCAGCCCCAGCATTTT
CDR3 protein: CASSISGYSQPQHF

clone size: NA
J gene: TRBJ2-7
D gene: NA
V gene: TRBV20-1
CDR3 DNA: TGCAGTGCTAGGCCCGAGGGGGAGCAGTACTTC
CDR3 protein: CSARPEGEQYF

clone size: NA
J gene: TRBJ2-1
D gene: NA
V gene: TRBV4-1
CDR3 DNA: TGCGCCAGCAGCCAGCCCGAATTCGGTGAGCAGTTCTTC
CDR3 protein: CASSQPEFGEQFF

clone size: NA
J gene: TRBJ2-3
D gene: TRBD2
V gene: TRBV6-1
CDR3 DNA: TGTGCCAGCAGTGAAATAAGCGGGAGCCGAGATACGCAGTATTTT
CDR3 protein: CASSEISGSRDTQYF

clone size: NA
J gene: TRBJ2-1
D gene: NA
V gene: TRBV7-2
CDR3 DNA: TGTGCCAGCAGCCCCCAGGGGTACCGGACCTACAATGAGCAGTTCTTC
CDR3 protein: CASSPQGYRTYNEQFF

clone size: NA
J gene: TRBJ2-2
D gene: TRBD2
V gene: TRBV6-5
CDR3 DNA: TGTGCCACGGGAAGGGACTACGCTACCGGGGAGCTGTTTTTT
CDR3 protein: CATGRDYATGELFF

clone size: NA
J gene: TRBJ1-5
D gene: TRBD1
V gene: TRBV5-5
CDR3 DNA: TGTGCCAGCAGCCTCCAGACAGGGTACCAGCCCCAGCATTTT
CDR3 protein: CASSLQTGYQPQHF

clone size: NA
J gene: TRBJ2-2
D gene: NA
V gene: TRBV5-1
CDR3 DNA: TGCGCCAGCAGCTTGGGCCCCCACCTTCCGAACACCGGGGAGCTGTTTTTT
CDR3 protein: CASSLGPHLPNTGELFF